The clone carrying this T cell receptor beta chain was counted only a few times. Its antigen is not known. Germline-derived CDR1 and CDR2 are DFQATT and SNEGSKA (reference sequence). The ends were cut back, 4 bases at V and 4 bases at J, with 13 bases in the middle. CDR3 length equals 14 residues. The sample belongs to a study of tumor and adjacent non-tumor tissue in lung cancer. Points from the study as a whole: Top 100 clones took a larger repertoire share in normal lung. Tumor tissue had significantly higher TCR diversity than normal lung. Patients with more diverse tumor TCRs had worse survival.

TCRbeta libraries were built with three rounds of nested PCR, modified from ARM-PCR. TCRdb reanalysed the multiplex PCR reads using MiXCR and keeps one entry per CDR3 protein. Of approximately 90,000 distinct CDR3 sequences detected, 61% appear once; the ten largest clones hold 15%. This sample's RNA came from whole unsorted tissue. Newly diagnosed lung cancer patients had thoracic surgery in China, August–late 2014, without prior chemotherapy. The TCR originated in a man between 65 and 85 years old with non-small cell lung cancer. Input material: lung tumor tissue. The chain couples TRBV20-1 to TRBJ2-2; no definite D call. This CDR3 reads CSAITSRGTGELFF. CDR3 nucleotide sequence: TGCAGTGCTATCACGTCGAGAGGCACCGGGGAGCTGTTTTTT.